These 20 T cell receptor beta chains came from one sample sequenced in a study of memory CD4+ T cells and cytomegalovirus serostatus. Assay: immunoSEQ multiplex PCR; the TCRdb copy retains only in-frame clones and omits some. The sample has roughly 45,000 clones, 60% to 80% seen once. The sort gate was single viable CD3+CD4+CD8-CD45RO+ cells for memory CD4+ T cells. Sample: memory CD4+ T cells from blood. The receptor set was obtained from an adult in good health and CMV-seronegative.

This chain uses TRBV29-1 with TRBJ1-2; 7 bases fit TRBD1. CDR3 size: 12 residues. Per the germline V gene, CDR1 is SQVTM and CDR2 is ANQGSEA. With 3 bases clipped from V and 8 bases from J, the junction kept 6 bases outside the gene matches. The CDR3 here is CSVDAGGRGYTF. CDR3 coding DNA: TGCAGCGTTGATGCAGGGGGAAGAGGCTACACCTTC.

This clone was seen a handful of times. This chain connects TRBV4-3 to TRBJ1-2; maybe TRBD1 (5 bases). Per germline, CDR1 LGHNA and CDR2 YSLEER. With 5 bases removed from V and 4 bases from J, the gap between germline ends came to 17 bases. The CDR3 is made up of 15 amino acids. As DNA, the CDR3 is TGCGCCAGCAGCTACGACAGAAATCCTCTCTATGGCTACACCTTC. As protein: CASSYDRNPLYGYTF.

The chain carries TRBV5-1 and TRBJ2-1, with 9 nucleotides matching TRBD2. Per germline, CDR1 SGHRS and CDR2 YFSETQ. The CDR3 runs 15 residues. J was trimmed by 5 bases and V by 1 base; bases with no gene match: 4. CDR3: CASSLMASGDNEQFF. The CDR3 DNA reads as TGCGCCAGCAGCTTGATGGCTAGCGGGGACAATGAGCAGTTCTTC.

The chain recombines TRBV30 with TRBJ2-5; TRBD1 agrees at 8 bases. V shed 5 bases, J shed 5 bases, and the junction held 7 bases outside the gene matches. This CDR3 contains 13 residues. Germline CDR1 reads GTSNPN; CDR2 reads SVGIG (reference sequence). CDR3 nucleotides: TGTGCCTGGGCAAGACAGGGGCGGGAGACCCAGTACTTC. It encodes CAWARQGRETQYF. The full variable domain, completed using reference TRBV30 and TRBJ2-5, is SQTIHQWPATLVQPVGSPLSLECTVEGTSNPNLYWYRQAAGRGLQLLFYSVGIGQISSEVPQNLSASRPQDRQFILSSKKLLLSDSGFYLCAWARQGRETQYFGPGTRLLVL.

This clone was counted between two and nine times. CDR3 sequence reads: CASSIAEAFF. The CDR3 nucleotides read TGTGCCAGTAGTATCGCCGAAGCTTTCTTT. The V and J genes are TRBV19 and TRBJ1-1, with D uncertain. Germline assignment: CDR1 LNHDA and CDR2 SQIVND (reference sequence). V shed 3 bases and J shed 8 bases, with 4 bases lying between them. CDR3 size: 10 residues.

The CDR3 sequence: CAWSVRGQPQHF. The CDR3 coding sequence is TGTGCCTGGAGTGTCAGGGGGCAGCCCCAGCATTTT. The chain employs TRBV30 and TRBJ1-5; 7 bases line up with TRBD1. Germline CDR1 reads GTSNPN; CDR2 reads SVGIG (reference sequence). The CDR3 loop spans 12 amino acids. Trimming took 0 bases from V and 7 from J; bases not matched to a gene: 0.

The chain has TRBV6-6 and TRBJ2-2; 11 nucleotides align to TRBD1. V dropped 2 bases and J dropped 9; count of bases not matched to a gene: 2. The germline gives CDR1 MNHNY, CDR2 SVGAGI (reference sequence). The CDR3 runs to 14 residues. Here the CDR3 DNA reads TGTGCCAGCAGTTACGGACAGGGGGCTAGGGAGCTGTTTTTT. This sequence encodes CASSYGQGARELFF.

J is TRBJ2-7 and V is TRBV5-1; weak D call: TRBD2 (5 bases). Germline V lookup: CDR1 SGHRS, CDR2 YFSETQ. V was shortened by 5 bases and J by 1 base, with 10 bases between the two germline ends. This CDR3 is 13 amino acids long. The CDR3 region is CASRDGISYEQYF. The CDR3, as DNA: TGCGCCAGCAGGGACGGGATATCCTACGAGCAGTACTTC.

V and J are TRBV9 and TRBJ2-3, with 7 bases aligning to TRBD1. There are 18 residues in the CDR3. Germline loops: CDR1 SGDLS, CDR2 YYNGEE. Trimming cost V 1 base and J 4 bases; bases outside gene matches: 15. The DNA for the CDR3 is TGTGCCAGCAGCGTAACACCCGGGTCCAGGGGGATCTCAGATACGCAGTATTTT. This sequence encodes CASSVTPGSRGISDTQYF.

The gene calls are TRBV28 and TRBJ1-3; D may be TRBD1 (6 bases). Trimming cost V 7 bases and J 2 bases, with 12 bases left between them. Germline lookup yields CDR1 MDHEN and CDR2 SYDVKM. This CDR3 has 14 residues. The CDR3 region is CASNTGFTGNTIYF. For the CDR3, the DNA is TGTGCCAGCAATACAGGGTTTACTGGAAACACCATATATTTT.

The chain recombines TRBV28 with TRBJ1-2; D is undetermined. V was clipped by 8 bases and J by 0 bases, with 10 bases between them. Germline lookup yields CDR1 MDHEN and CDR2 SYDVKM. The CDR3 sequence is 13 residues long. The CDR3 spells CASEEPTNYGYTF. The CDR3 DNA follows: TGTGCCAGCGAAGAGCCAACTAACTATGGCTACACCTTC.

This sequence joins TRBV4-2 and TRBJ2-7; D uncertain. In germline, CDR1 is LGHNA, CDR2 YNFKEQ. V was trimmed by 0 bases and J by 3 bases, leaving 9 bases between them. CDR3 length: 14 amino acids. CDR3 in amino acids: CASSQDERLYEQYF. For the CDR3, the DNA is TGTGCCAGCAGCCAAGATGAGCGCCTCTACGAGCAGTACTTC.

J is TRBJ1-6 and V is TRBV7-2; D not certain. The CDR3 spans 16 residues. Looked up from germline, CDR1 is SGHTA and CDR2 is FQGNSA. V was pared by 0 bases and J by 10 bases, with 16 bases between. The CDR3: CASSLAVGVLRSPLHF. Written as DNA, the CDR3 is TGTGCCAGCAGCTTAGCTGTCGGGGTGCTACGATCACCCCTCCACTTT.

The V call is TRBV9, the J call TRBJ2-4; TRBD1 is a possible D gene (6 bases). This CDR3 comprises 17 residues. Germline V gene lookup returns CDR1 SGDLS and CDR2 YYNGEE. Deletions cut 2 bases from V and 5 bases from J, with 20 bases between. The chain's CDR3 is CASSVNIDSGHQNIQYF. CDR3 bases: TGTGCCAGCAGCGTCAATATCGATTCGGGACACCAAAACATTCAGTACTTC.

The rearrangement links TRBV7-2 to TRBJ2-5, with TRBD1 identical over 7 bases. With V trimmed by 3 bases and J by 5 bases, 9 bases remained unmatched. This CDR3 has 15 residues. The germline V gene has CDR1 SGHTA and CDR2 FQGNSA. The CDR3 nucleotides read TGTGCCAGCAGCTTCGGACAGGCTGGTGGGGAGACCCAGTACTTC. It translates to CASSFGQAGGETQYF.

The chain recombines TRBV7-2 with TRBJ2-3; possibly TRBD1 for D (6 bases). The CDR3 covers 16 residues. V was clipped by 3 bases and J by 2 bases, with 15 bases between them. Looked up from germline, CDR1 is SGHTA and CDR2 is FQGNSA. The CDR3 region is CASSLGGRGPTDTQYF. In nucleotides, the CDR3 is TGTGCCAGCAGCTTGGGTGGCAGGGGCCCCACAGATACGCAGTATTTT.

This rearrangement joins TRBV7-3 to TRBJ2-5; 8 nucleotides match TRBD1. The V and J ends lost 8 bases and 2 bases, in that order; junction bases with no gene match: 10. The germline V gene has CDR1 SGHTA and CDR2 FQGTGA. The length of the CDR3 is 15 residues. CDR3: CASSSNTGGQETQYF. CDR3 DNA: TGTGCCAGCTCCTCCAATACAGGGGGGCAAGAGACCCAGTACTTC.

The J gene is TRBJ1-2, the V gene TRBV28, with D possibly being TRBD1 (6 bases). CDR3 length equals 13 residues. Germline V gene lookup returns CDR1 MDHEN and CDR2 SYDVKM. Trimming removed 2 bases from V and 9 bases from J, with 13 bases in between. As DNA, the CDR3 is TGTGCCAGCAGTTTAGGAACAGGGTCAAGCTACACCTTC. Protein: CASSLGTGSSYTF.

The chain has TRBV5-1 and TRBJ1-1; unclear D gene. CDR1 is SGHRS, CDR2 YFSETQ, per germline. The length of the CDR3 is 16 residues. The V end was cut by 3 bases, the J end by 0 bases, with 15 bases between. The CDR3 nucleotides read TGCGCCAGCAGCTGGGCCCTGAGGGATATGAACACTGAAGCTTTCTTT. This codes for CASSWALRDMNTEAFF.

The rearrangement links TRBV28 to TRBJ1-2; D may be TRBD1 (5 bases). CDR1 and CDR2 (germline): MDHEN, SYDVKM. The germline V and J ends were trimmed by 4 bases and 4 bases, with 7 bases remaining between them. The CDR3 extends over 12 amino acids. This chain's CDR3 is CASSSTAYGYTF. CDR3 bases: TGTGCCAGCAGTTCGACAGCCTATGGCTACACCTTC.